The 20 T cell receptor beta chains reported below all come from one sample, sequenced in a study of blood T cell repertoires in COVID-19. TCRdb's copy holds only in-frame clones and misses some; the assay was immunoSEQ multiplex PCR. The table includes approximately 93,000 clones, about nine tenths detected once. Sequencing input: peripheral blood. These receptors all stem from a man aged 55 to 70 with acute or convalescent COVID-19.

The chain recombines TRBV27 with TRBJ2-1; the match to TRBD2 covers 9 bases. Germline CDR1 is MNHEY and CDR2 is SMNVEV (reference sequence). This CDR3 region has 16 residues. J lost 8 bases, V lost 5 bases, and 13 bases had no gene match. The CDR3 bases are TGTGCCAGCAGTATAGACGCGGGGGGGCTGGTCCATGAGCAGTTCTTC. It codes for CASSIDAGGLVHEQFF.

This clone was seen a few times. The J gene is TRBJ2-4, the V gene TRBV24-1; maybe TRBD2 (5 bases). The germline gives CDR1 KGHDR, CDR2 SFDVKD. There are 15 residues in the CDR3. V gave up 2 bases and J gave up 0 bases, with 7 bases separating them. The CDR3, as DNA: TGTGCCACCAGTGATTCGAGGGAAGCCAAAAACATTCAGTACTTC. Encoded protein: CATSDSREAKNIQYF.

CDR3 sequence reads: CASSESVAGPDTQYF. CDR3 nucleotides: TGCGCCAGCAGTGAGTCTGTTGCCGGTCCAGATACGCAGTATTTT. The genes are TRBV10-1 and TRBJ2-3; D gene uncertain. Germline V gene sequence: CDR1 WNHNN, CDR2 SYGVQD (reference sequence). This CDR3 is 15 amino acids long. V was cut by 0 bases and J by 4 bases, with 11 bases left in between.

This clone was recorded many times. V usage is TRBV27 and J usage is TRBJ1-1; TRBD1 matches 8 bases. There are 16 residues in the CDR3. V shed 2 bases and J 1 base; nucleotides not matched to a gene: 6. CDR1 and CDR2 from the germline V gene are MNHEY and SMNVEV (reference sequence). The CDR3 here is CASSLIGTGENTEAFF. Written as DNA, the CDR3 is TGTGCCAGCAGTTTAATCGGGACAGGCGAGAACACTGAAGCTTTCTTT.

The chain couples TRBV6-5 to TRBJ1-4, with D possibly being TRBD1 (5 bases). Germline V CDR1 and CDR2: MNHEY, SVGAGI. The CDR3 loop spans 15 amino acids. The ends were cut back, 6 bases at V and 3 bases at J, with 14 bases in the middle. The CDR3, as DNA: TGTGCCAGCAGACCCCCCGGGGGATCTAATGAAAAACTGTTTTTT. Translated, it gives CASRPPGGSNEKLFF.

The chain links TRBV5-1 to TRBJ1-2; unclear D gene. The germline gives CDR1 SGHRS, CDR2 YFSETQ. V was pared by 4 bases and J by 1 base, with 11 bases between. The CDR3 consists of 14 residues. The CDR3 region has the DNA TGCGCCAGCAGCGAGGTCAGCGTTAACTATGGCTACACCTTC. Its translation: CASSEVSVNYGYTF. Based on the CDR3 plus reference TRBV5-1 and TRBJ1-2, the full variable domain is KAGVTQTPRYLIKTRGQQVTLSCSPISGHRSVSWYQQTPGQGLQFLFEYFSETQRNKGNFPGRFSGRQFSNSRSEMNVSTLELGDSALYLCASSEVSVNYGYTFGSGTRLTVV.

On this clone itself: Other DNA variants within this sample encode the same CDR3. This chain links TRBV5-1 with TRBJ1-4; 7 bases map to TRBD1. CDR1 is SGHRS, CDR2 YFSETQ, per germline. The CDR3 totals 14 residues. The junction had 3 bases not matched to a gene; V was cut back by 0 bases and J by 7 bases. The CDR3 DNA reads TGCGCCAGCAGCTTGGGACAGGGAGGTGAAAAACTGTTTTTT. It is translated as CASSLGQGGEKLFF.

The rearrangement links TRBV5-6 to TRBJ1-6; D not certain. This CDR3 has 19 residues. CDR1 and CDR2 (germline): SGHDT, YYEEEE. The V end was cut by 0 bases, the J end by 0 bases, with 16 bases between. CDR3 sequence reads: CASSLVVGSPSSYNSPLHF. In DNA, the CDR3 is TGTGCCAGCAGCTTGGTGGTGGGGAGCCCAAGCTCCTATAATTCACCCCTCCACTTT.

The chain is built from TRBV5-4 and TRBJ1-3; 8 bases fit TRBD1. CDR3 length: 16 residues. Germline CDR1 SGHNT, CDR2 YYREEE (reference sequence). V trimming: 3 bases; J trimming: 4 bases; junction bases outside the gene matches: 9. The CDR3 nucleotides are TGTGCCAGCAGCTCCCGACAGGGGATCGCCGGAAACACCATATATTTT. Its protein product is CASSSRQGIAGNTIYF.

CDR3 sequence reads: CASSLGWTSGSPTYNEQFF. The CDR3 bases are TGTGCCAGCAGCTTAGGATGGACTAGCGGAAGCCCTACCTACAATGAGCAGTTCTTC. V is TRBV11-3 and J is TRBJ2-1; the match to TRBD2 covers 10 bases. The V segment lost 1 base and the J segment 2 bases; nucleotides outside the gene matches: 11. The germline V gene has CDR1 SGHNT and CDR2 YENEEA. This CDR3 is built from 19 residues.

CDR3 in DNA: TGCGCCAGCAGCCAGGGACAGGGTTCGGGTGAGCAGTTCTTC. Translation gives CASSQGQGSGEQFF. V usage is TRBV4-1 and J usage is TRBJ2-1; 9 bases fit TRBD1. The CDR3 totals 14 residues. The V gene end was trimmed by 3 bases and the J gene end by 9 bases; junction bases not matched to a gene: 6. The germline V gene has CDR1 MGHRA and CDR2 YSYEKL.

CDR3 nucleotides: TGTGCCAGTAGGGATCCATGGGGACTAGCGGGGGAATTGAACACCGGGGAGCTGTTTTTT. Translating it yields CASRDPWGLAGELNTGELFF. V and J are TRBV19 and TRBJ2-2; 14 bases are shared with TRBD2. The V segment lost 6 bases and the J segment 1 base; nucleotides outside the gene matches: 13. The germline V gene has CDR1 LNHDA and CDR2 SQIVND (reference sequence). The CDR3 runs to 20 residues.

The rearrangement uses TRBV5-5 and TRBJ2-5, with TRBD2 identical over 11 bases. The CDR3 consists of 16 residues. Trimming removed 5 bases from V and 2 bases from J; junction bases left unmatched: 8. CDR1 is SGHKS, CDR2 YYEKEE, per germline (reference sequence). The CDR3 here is CASSPGLAGAQETQYF. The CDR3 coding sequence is TGTGCCAGCAGTCCAGGACTAGCGGGCGCACAAGAGACCCAGTACTTC.

The CDR3: CASSVGRASSYNSPLHF. The CDR3 DNA reads as TGTGCCAGCAGCGTAGGAAGAGCGAGCTCCTATAATTCACCCCTCCACTTT. The rearrangement uses TRBV9 and TRBJ1-6; D ambiguous. V was shortened by 0 bases and J by 0 bases, with 10 bases between the two germline ends. CDR3 length: 17 amino acids. Germline CDR1 and CDR2: SGDLS and YYNGEE.

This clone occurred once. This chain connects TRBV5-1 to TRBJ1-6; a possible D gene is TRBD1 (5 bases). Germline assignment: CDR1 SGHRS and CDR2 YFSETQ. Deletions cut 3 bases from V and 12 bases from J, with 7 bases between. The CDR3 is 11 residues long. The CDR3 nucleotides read TGCGCCAGCAGCTCGGGGGGACCCCTCCACTTT. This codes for CASSSGGPLHF.

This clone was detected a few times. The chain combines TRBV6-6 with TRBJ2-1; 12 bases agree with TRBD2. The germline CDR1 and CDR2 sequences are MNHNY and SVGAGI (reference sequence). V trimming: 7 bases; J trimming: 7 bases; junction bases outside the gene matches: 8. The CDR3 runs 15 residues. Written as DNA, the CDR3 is TGTGCCAGCACCGAGGTTACTAGCGGGGGGAATGAGCAGTTCTTC. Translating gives CASTEVTSGGNEQFF.

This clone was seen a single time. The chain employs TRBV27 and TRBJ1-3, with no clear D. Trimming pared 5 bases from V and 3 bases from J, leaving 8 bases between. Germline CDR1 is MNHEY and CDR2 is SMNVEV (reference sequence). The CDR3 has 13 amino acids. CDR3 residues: CASSTGVGNTIYF. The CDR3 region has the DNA TGTGCCAGCAGTACCGGGGTTGGAAACACCATATATTTT.

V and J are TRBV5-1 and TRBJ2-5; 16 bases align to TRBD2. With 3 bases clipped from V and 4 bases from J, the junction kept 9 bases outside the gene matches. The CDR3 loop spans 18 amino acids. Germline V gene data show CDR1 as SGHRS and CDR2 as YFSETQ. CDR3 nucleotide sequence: TGCGCCAGCAGCTCGGGACTAGCGGGAGGGCCGGGCTTAGAGACCCAGTACTTC. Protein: CASSSGLAGGPGLETQYF. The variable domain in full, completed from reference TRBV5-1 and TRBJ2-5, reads KAGVTQTPRYLIKTRGQQVTLSCSPISGHRSVSWYQQTPGQGLQFLFEYFSETQRNKGNFPGRFSGRQFSNSRSEMNVSTLELGDSALYLCASSSGLAGGPGLETQYFGPGTRLLVL.

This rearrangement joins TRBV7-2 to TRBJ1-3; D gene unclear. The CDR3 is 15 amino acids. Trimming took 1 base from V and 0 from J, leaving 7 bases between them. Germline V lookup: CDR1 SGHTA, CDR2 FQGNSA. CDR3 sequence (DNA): TGTGCCAGCAGCTTAGAGGCAGGCTCTGGAAACACCATATATTTT. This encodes CASSLEAGSGNTIYF.

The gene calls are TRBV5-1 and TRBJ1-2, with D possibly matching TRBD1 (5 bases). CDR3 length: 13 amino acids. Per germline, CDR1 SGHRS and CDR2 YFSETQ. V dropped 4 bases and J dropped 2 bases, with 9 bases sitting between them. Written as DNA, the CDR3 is TGCGCCAGCAGCGTCGACAGCAACTATGGCTACACCTTC. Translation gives CASSVDSNYGYTF.